This T cell receptor beta chain was captured in a study of identical twins. This clonotype was picked up a small number of times. Germline trimming cut 6 bases from V and 3 bases from J; bases unmatched to any gene: 5. The CDR3 contains 14 residues. Germline lookup yields CDR1 MNHNS and CDR2 SASEGT. A template switching step contributed a universal primer site, while unique molecular identifiers were present in the cDNA. TCRdb passed the 5' RACE reads through MiXCR, listing each CDR3 protein once. The sample has 650,000 to 800,000 distinct CDR3 sequences; under 9% are singletons. In addition, the sample was reused for a study of yellow fever vaccine responses in identical twins.

J is TRBJ2-5 and V is TRBV6-1; 9 nucleotides match TRBD1. Input material: PBMCs. The receptor was isolated from a woman younger than 30 in good health. CDR3 in amino acids: CASRSRQGEETQYF. In nucleotides, the CDR3 is TGTGCCAGCAGATCCCGACAGGGGGAAGAGACCCAGTACTTC.